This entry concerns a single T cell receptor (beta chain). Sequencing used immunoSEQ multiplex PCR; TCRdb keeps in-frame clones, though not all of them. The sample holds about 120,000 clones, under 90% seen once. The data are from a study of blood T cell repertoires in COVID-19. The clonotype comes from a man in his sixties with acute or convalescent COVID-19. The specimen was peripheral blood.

The CDR3 sequence: CASSTTAQETQYF. The CDR3 DNA sequence: TGTGCCAGTAGCACGACAGCGCAAGAGACCCAGTACTTC. The chain recombines TRBV19 with TRBJ2-5, with D tentatively TRBD1 (5 bases). There are 13 residues in the CDR3. Trimming removed 6 bases from V and 2 bases from J, with 10 bases in between. In germline, CDR1 is LNHDA, CDR2 SQIVND (reference sequence).